These 21 T cell receptor beta chains originate from one sample sequenced in a study of T cell responses to AZD1222 COVID-19 vaccine. Profiling relied on immunoSEQ multiplex PCR, and the TCRdb table lists in-frame clones only, not all of them. The sample lists 100,000 to 130,000 clones; roughly 89% were seen once. The material was peripheral blood, obtained on day 0 of AZD1222 vaccination. The receptor source for this set is an adult in good health.

The chain links TRBV5-1 to TRBJ2-2; TRBD1 might be the D (6 bases). The germline gives CDR1 SGHRS, CDR2 YFSETQ. The V end was cut by 1 base, the J end by 4 bases, with 14 bases between. CDR3 length equals 16 residues. The CDR3 region has the DNA TGCGCCAGCAGCTTGAGCCAGGGGAAGTCCACCGGGGAGCTGTTTTTT. The encoded protein is CASSLSQGKSTGELFF.

The rearrangement joins TRBV5-1 to TRBJ1-3; tentatively, D is TRBD1 (6 bases). Trimming cost V 4 bases and J 1 base, with 18 bases left between them. Germline CDR1 is SGHRS and CDR2 is YFSETQ. This CDR3 has 17 residues. Written as DNA, the CDR3 is TGCGCCAGCAGCCTGGAACAGGGCCATCTATCTGGAAACACCATATATTTT. It encodes CASSLEQGHLSGNTIYF.

Here the CDR3 reads CASSLVASGGTYEQYF. The CDR3 DNA reads as TGTGCCAGCAGCTTAGTCGCTAGCGGGGGTACCTACGAGCAGTACTTC. V usage is TRBV7-2 and J usage is TRBJ2-7; TRBD2 agrees at 10 bases. The J segment lost 2 bases and the V segment lost 1 base, leaving 5 bases of the junction unmatched. Germline V CDR1 and CDR2: SGHTA, FQGNSA. The length of the CDR3 is 16 residues.

This clone occurred once. The chain's CDR3 is CASSWGTAARAQYF. The CDR3 DNA follows: TGTGCCAGCAGCTGGGGGACAGCCGCTCGCGCCCAGTACTTC. The chain links TRBV7-9 to TRBJ2-5; 7 bases map to TRBD1. Per germline, CDR1 SEHNR and CDR2 FQNEAQ (reference sequence). The junction had 11 bases not matched to a gene; V was cut back by 4 bases and J by 9 bases. The CDR3 has 14 residues. The entire variable domain, with the rest obtained from reference TRBV7-9 and TRBJ2-5, is as follows: DTGVSQNPRHKITKRGQNVTFRCDPISEHNRLYWYRQTLGQGPEFLTYFQNEAQLEKSRLLSDRFSAERPKGSFSTLEIQRTEQGDSAMYLCASSWGTAARAQYFGPGTRLLVL.

V usage is TRBV10-3 and J usage is TRBJ1-1; D perhaps matches TRBD1 (5 bases). Trimming cost V 2 bases and J 5 bases, with 9 bases left between them. CDR3 length equals 13 residues. The germline V gene has CDR1 ENHRY and CDR2 SYGVKD. The CDR3 DNA reads TGTGCCATCAGTGAGGAAGGGACGACTGAAGCTTTCTTT. Protein: CAISEEGTTEAFF.

The J gene is TRBJ1-1, the V gene TRBV7-8; the D gene is possibly TRBD1 (5 bases). Per germline, CDR1 SGHVS and CDR2 FQNEAQ. The CDR3 sequence is 16 residues long. Trimming left V 2 bases short and J 2 bases short, with 15 bases between. CDR3 sequence (DNA): TGTGCCAGCAGCTTAATATTTTCTCAGGGTAACACTGAAGCTTTCTTT. Amino acid sequence: CASSLIFSQGNTEAFF.

V is TRBV11-2 and J is TRBJ2-3; 7 positions agree with TRBD2. The CDR3 runs to 15 residues. The germline gives CDR1 SGHAT, CDR2 FQNNGV. The V gene end was trimmed by 3 bases and the J gene end by 3 bases; junction bases not matched to a gene: 6. The CDR3 region has the DNA TGTGCCAGCAGCTTTTGGGCGGGGGAAACAGATACGCAGTATTTT. Translated, it gives CASSFWAGETDTQYF.

The genes are TRBV6-5 and TRBJ1-6; a possible D gene is TRBD1 (5 bases). V was cut by 0 bases and J by 9 bases, with 15 bases left in between. Germline assignment: CDR1 MNHEY and CDR2 SVGAGI. This CDR3 is 16 amino acids long. This chain's CDR3 is CASSYSSSRRGSPLHF. The CDR3, as DNA: TGTGCCAGCAGTTACTCGAGTTCCAGGAGGGGTTCACCCCTCCACTTT.

The V and J genes are TRBV7-8 and TRBJ2-2; TRBD1 might be the D (6 bases). Germline assignment: CDR1 SGHVS and CDR2 FQNEAQ. Trimming removed 5 bases at V and 7 bases at J, with 17 bases between. The CDR3 is 15 residues long. The CDR3 reads CASSPWQGLIGELFF. The CDR3 DNA follows: TGTGCCAGCAGCCCATGGCAGGGGTTAATCGGGGAGCTGTTTTTT.

V and J are TRBV11-2 and TRBJ2-2, with no clear D. The CDR3 extends over 14 amino acids. V lost 5 bases and J 2 bases, leaving 9 bases between the germline ends. The germline V gene has CDR1 SGHAT and CDR2 FQNNGV. CDR3 in amino acids: CASSPTHNTGELFF. The CDR3 DNA is TGTGCCAGCAGCCCAACACATAACACCGGGGAGCTGTTTTTT.

The table lists this clone with a count of one. The V gene is TRBV29-1, the J gene TRBJ1-2, with D unresolved. Germline V gene lookup returns CDR1 SQVTM and CDR2 ANQGSEA. Trimming shortened V by 7 bases and J by 8 bases, and 26 bases separated the two germline ends. The CDR3 contains 15 residues. CDR3 sequence: CSANDTPSPLGGYTF. The CDR3 bases are TGCAGCGCCAACGACACCCCGAGTCCGTTAGGCGGCTACACCTTC.

The chain uses TRBV5-6 and TRBJ1-2; D might be TRBD1 (5 bases). The CDR3 is made up of 16 amino acids. The V end lost 2 bases, the J end lost 3 bases, and 17 bases lay between the germline ends. Germline values: CDR1 SGHDT, CDR2 YYEEEE. The CDR3 DNA reads as TGTGCCAGCAGCTTTTTAGACTTCAGGGTGGACTATGGCTACACCTTC. Its protein product is CASSFLDFRVDYGYTF.

This chain connects TRBV7-9 to TRBJ1-6; 7 bases are shared with TRBD1. With V trimmed by 10 bases and J by 5 bases, 14 bases remained unmatched. The CDR3 consists of 16 residues. Germline loops: CDR1 SEHNR, CDR2 FQNEAQ (reference sequence). The CDR3 DNA sequence: TGTGCCACCCAACAGACAGGGAGCGGGCATAATTCACCCCTCCACTTT. Amino acid sequence: CATQQTGSGHNSPLHF.

The CDR3 DNA reads TGTGCCAGCAGTCGGATCATGAACACTGAAGCTTTCTTT. Residues: CASSRIMNTEAFF. The chain has TRBV6-5 and TRBJ1-1; D remains unclear. Germline CDR1 reads MNHEY; CDR2 reads SVGAGI. The CDR3 length is 13 residues. The germline V and J ends were trimmed by 5 bases and 0 bases, with 7 bases remaining between them.

This rearrangement joins TRBV6-2 or TRBV6-3 to TRBJ2-1; D gene unclear. There are 12 residues in the CDR3. CDR1 is MNHEY, CDR2 SVGEGT, per germline. The V gene lost 4 bases and the J gene lost 9 bases, with 10 bases spanning the gap. The CDR3 sequence is CASSSSPVEQFF. The CDR3 DNA is TGTGCCAGCAGTTCCTCCCCAGTTGAGCAGTTCTTC.

This clone was found once. This chain joins TRBV6-5 and TRBJ1-2; 11 positions agree with TRBD1. The germline V gene has CDR1 MNHEY and CDR2 SVGAGI. The ends lost 2 bases at V and 8 bases at J; junction bases unmatched: 7. The CDR3 length is 15 residues. CDR3 DNA sequence: TGTGCCAGCAGTTACATTGGACAGGGGGCAGGAGGCTACACCTTC. Residues: CASSYIGQGAGGYTF.

This clone was counted a few times. The chain joins TRBV14 to TRBJ1-6; perhaps TRBD1 as D (6 bases). Trimming cost V 2 bases and J 5 bases, with 10 bases left between them. The CDR3 consists of 15 residues. Germline V gene data show CDR1 as SGHDN and CDR2 as FVKESK. The CDR3 DNA sequence: TGTGCCAGCAGCCAAACGGACAGTCATAATTCACCCCTCCACTTT. Amino acid sequence: CASSQTDSHNSPLHF.

The chain has TRBV2 and TRBJ2-1, with TRBD1 matching 8 bases. The CDR3 runs to 13 residues. The germline CDR1 and CDR2 sequences are SNHLY and FYNNEI. V gave up 6 bases and J gave up 9 bases; unmatched junction bases: 7. The CDR3, as DNA: TGTGCCAGCAGGAGAGGGCAGGGGGCTGAGCAGTTCTTC. Protein product: CASRRGQGAEQFF.

The rearrangement links TRBV11-2 to TRBJ2-5; D gene uncertain. Germline loops: CDR1 SGHAT, CDR2 FQNNGV. The CDR3 sequence is 12 residues long. With 0 bases removed from V and 5 bases from J, the gap between germline ends came to 4 bases. CDR3 sequence: CASSLDGETQYF. The CDR3 DNA is TGTGCCAGCAGCTTAGATGGGGAGACCCAGTACTTC.

Here the CDR3 DNA reads TGTGCCAGCAGCCATGACAGCGGCTACGGCAATGAGCAGTTCTTC. It is translated as CASSHDSGYGNEQFF. V is TRBV7-6 and J is TRBJ2-1, with D perhaps given as TRBD1 or TRBD2 (5 bases each). The CDR3 totals 15 residues. Per germline, CDR1 SGHVS and CDR2 FNYEAQ. V was trimmed by 5 bases and J by 6 bases, leaving 17 bases between them.

This chain connects TRBV2 to TRBJ1-5; perhaps TRBD1 as D (5 bases). The CDR3 consists of 13 residues. V was trimmed by 4 bases and J by 7 bases, leaving 11 bases between them. Germline CDR1 reads SNHLY; CDR2 reads FYNNEI. CDR3 amino acids: CASSGQGGQPQHF. In nucleotides, the CDR3 is TGTGCCAGCAGTGGGCAGGGAGGGCAGCCCCAGCATTTT.